This T cell receptor (beta chain) was profiled in a study of a mutant IDH1 vaccine in newly diagnosed glioma (dated by TCRdb to about 2021). With respect to the entire study: Across visits V03 through V10, patients got a total of eight vaccinations, given in weeks 1, 3, 5, 7, 11, 15, 19 and 23. Vaccination began 4-6 weeks after radiotherapy alone, or alongside temozolomide cycles in the chemotherapy-containing groups. Of the 25 to 35 treated patients, approximately 60% were male and around 40% were female, and a mean age of approximately 40 years was recorded. Prior to enrollment, patients had been given standard therapy consisting of radiotherapy alone, temozolomide alone, or radiochemotherapy with temozolomide, with the combination given to most patients. Peripheral blood was drawn at six visits: V03 (baseline), V05, V07, V10, V12 and V13. Longitudinal TCRB deep sequencing was done for 25 to 30 treated patients, wherever samples were available for exploratory analyses.

The time point label, as the study defines it: week 11, during vaccination. Every vaccine dose consisted of 300 ug of a 20-mer mutant IDH1 peptide in Montanide, administered subcutaneously together with topical imiquimod. Newly diagnosed WHO grade 3 or 4 IDH1-mutant astrocytomas showing loss of nuclear ATRX were present in the donors. The samples were drawn from NOA16, a multicentre, single-arm, open-label phase I trial in Germany that tested a mutant IDH1 peptide vaccine in humans for the first time. Genomic DNA for TCRB sequencing was isolated from EDTA blood with the DNeasy Blood and Tissue Kit. General conclusions and limits of the study: Vaccine-induced immune responses across multiple MHC alleles were detected in 93.3% of patients. It was noted by the authors that analyses of patient blood samples could not be reproduced owing to sample limitations. Changes in the top peripheral T cell clonotypes picked up by TCRB sequencing did not appear to be linked to pseudoprogression. Selection of PBMC samples for TCRB deep sequencing was based on availability.

Trimming removed 5 bases from V and 4 bases from J; the gene matches leave 7 bases unexplained. The CDR3 spans 15 residues, from the cysteine through the phenylalanine. The retained sequence is limited to the CDR3, 45 bases, with the frame set at the first base. CDR1 and CDR2, looked up from the germline V gene, are SGHNT and YENEEA. Library preparation used the immunoSEQ multiplex PCR assay. Rearranged TCR beta chain sequences were amplified with the hsTCRB Kit following the manufacturer's protocol. Sequencing of TCRB libraries was carried out on an Illumina MiSeq. As for how the authors treated the data: The proprietary platform of the kit vendor was used for demultiplexing, trimming and gene mapping. The source is immuneACCESS, and TCRdb retained only in-frame sequences with V and J called. Part of the clones is not carried over; for the studies checked, unresolved V genes explain less than half of this, and the remainder is unexplained. The DNA was the basis for D and trimming; V, J and clone size are from that table. The sample table records tens of thousands of clones; roughly three quarters of these occur just once. The top ten clones comprise approximately 10% of the sample.

About this clone: It has no known antigen specificity. No much larger clone is present one base from it, and per-base qualities are unavailable.

Recombination connected TRBV11-3 to TRBJ2-1, and TRBD2 matches 8 of the central bases. Sequenced here: peripheral blood mononuclear cells (PBMCs), sampled from a glioma patient whose treatment included an IDH1 peptide vaccine. This receptor was taken from a young man with glioma. Some clones in this sample may be carry-over from other donors' samples. The CDR3 in this case is CASSKERGYYNEQFF. Here is the DNA: TGTGCCAGCAGCAAGGAGCGGGGGTATTACAATGAGCAGTTCTTC.